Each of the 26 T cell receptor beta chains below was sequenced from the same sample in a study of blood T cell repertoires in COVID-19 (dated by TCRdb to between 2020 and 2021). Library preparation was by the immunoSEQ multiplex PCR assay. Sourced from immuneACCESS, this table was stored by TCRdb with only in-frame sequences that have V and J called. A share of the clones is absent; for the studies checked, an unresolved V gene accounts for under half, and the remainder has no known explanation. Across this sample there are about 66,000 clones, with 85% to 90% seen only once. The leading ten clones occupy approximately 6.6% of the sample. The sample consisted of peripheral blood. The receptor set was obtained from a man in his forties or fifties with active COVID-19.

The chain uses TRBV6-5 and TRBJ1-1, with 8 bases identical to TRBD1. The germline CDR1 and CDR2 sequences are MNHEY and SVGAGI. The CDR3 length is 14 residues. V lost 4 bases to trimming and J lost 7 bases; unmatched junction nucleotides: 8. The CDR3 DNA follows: TGTGCCAGCAGTTCCCAGACAGGGGCTAGTGAAGCTTTCTTT. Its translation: CASSSQTGASEAFF.

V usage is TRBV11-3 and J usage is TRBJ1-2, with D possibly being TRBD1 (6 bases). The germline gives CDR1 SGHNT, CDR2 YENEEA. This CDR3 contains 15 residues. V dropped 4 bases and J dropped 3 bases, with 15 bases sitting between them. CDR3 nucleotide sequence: TGTGCCAGCAGCTCCCACAGGGAAGGGGACTATGGCTACACCTTC. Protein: CASSSHREGDYGYTF.

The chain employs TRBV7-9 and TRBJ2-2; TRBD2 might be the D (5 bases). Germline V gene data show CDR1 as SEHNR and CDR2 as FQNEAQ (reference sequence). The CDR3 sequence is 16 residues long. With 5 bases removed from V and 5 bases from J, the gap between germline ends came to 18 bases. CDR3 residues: CASSLPPEALTGELFF. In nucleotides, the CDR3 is TGTGCCAGCAGCCTGCCTCCGGAGGCCCTAACCGGGGAGCTGTTTTTT.

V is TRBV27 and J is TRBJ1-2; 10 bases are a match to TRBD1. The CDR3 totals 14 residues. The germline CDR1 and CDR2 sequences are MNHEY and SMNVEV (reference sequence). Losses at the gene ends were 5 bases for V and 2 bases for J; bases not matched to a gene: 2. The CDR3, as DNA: TGTGCCAGCAGTAGGACAGGGGGAAACTATGGCTACACCTTC. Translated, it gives CASSRTGGNYGYTF.

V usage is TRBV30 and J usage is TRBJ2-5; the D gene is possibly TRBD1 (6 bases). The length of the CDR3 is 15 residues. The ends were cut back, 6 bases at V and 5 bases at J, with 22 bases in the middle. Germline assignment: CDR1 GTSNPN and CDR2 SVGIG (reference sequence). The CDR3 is CACTLRGGRRETQYF. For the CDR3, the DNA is TGTGCCTGTACCCTTCGAGGGGGACGCAGGGAGACCCAGTACTTC.

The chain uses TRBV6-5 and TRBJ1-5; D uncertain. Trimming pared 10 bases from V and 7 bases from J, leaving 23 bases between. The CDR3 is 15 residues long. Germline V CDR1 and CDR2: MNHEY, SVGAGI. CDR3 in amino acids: CATDGVRGRLQPQHF. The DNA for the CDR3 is TGTGCCACCGACGGGGTACGGGGTCGATTACAGCCCCAGCATTTT.

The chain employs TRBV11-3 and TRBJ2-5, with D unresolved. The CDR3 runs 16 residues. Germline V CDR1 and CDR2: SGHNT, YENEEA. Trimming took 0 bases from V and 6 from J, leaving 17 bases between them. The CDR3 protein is CASSLDRSDVGKTQYF. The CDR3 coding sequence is TGTGCCAGCAGCTTAGATCGAAGCGACGTTGGCAAGACCCAGTACTTC.

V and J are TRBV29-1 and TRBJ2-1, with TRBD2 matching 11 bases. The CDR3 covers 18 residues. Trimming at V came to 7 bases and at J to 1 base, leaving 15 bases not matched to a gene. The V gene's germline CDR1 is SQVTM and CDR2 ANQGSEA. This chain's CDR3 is CSAMGLAGGSGSYNEQFF. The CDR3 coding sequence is TGCAGCGCCATGGGGCTAGCGGGAGGATCGGGATCCTACAATGAGCAGTTCTTC.

The CDR3 sequence is CASSETGRGWQDTQYF. The CDR3 DNA reads TGCGCCAGCAGCGAGACGGGGAGGGGTTGGCAAGATACGCAGTATTTT. This chain joins TRBV5-1 and TRBJ2-3, with 7 positions matching TRBD2. This CDR3 is 16 amino acids long. Germline V lookup: CDR1 SGHRS, CDR2 YFSETQ. The V segment lost 4 bases and the J segment 5 bases; nucleotides outside the gene matches: 13.

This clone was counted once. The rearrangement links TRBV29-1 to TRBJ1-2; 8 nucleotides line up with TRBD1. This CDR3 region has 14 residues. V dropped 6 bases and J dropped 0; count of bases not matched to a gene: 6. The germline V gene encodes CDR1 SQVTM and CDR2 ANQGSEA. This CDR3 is CSVSAGGSNYGYTF. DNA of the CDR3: TGCAGCGTGTCCGCAGGGGGCTCTAACTATGGCTACACCTTC.

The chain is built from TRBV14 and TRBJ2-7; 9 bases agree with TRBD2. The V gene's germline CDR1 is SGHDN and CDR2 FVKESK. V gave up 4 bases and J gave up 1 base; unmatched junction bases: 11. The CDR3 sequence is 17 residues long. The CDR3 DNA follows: TGTGCCAGCAGCCGTCGCGGGGGGGCCGGTTGGTCCTACGAGCAGTACTTC. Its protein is CASSRRGGAGWSYEQYF.

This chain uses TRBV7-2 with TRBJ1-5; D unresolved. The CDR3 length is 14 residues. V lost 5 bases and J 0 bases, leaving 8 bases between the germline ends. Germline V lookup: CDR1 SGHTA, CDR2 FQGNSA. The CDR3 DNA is TGTGCCAGCAGCGTAGGAGGTAGCAATCAGCCCCAGCATTTT. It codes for CASSVGGSNQPQHF. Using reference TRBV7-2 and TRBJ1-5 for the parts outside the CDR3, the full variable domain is GAGVSQSPSNKVTEKGKDVELRCDPISGHTALYWYRQSLGQGLEFLIYFQGNSAPDKSGLPSDRFSAERTGGSVSTLTIQRTQQEDSAVYLCASSVGGSNQPQHFGDGTRLSIL.

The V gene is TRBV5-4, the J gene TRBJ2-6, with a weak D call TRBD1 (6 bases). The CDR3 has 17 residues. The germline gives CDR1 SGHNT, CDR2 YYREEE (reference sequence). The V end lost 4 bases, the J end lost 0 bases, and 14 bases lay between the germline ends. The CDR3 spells CASSRDTSISGANVLTF. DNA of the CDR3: TGTGCCAGCAGCCGGGACACATCAATCTCTGGGGCCAACGTCCTGACTTTC.

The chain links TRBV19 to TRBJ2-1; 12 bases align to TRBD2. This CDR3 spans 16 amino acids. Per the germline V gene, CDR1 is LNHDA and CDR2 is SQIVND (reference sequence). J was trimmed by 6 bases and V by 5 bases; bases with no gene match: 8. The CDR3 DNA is TGTGCCAGTAGTCTCAGACTAGCGGGGGCCGGCAATGAGCAGTTCTTC. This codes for CASSLRLAGAGNEQFF.

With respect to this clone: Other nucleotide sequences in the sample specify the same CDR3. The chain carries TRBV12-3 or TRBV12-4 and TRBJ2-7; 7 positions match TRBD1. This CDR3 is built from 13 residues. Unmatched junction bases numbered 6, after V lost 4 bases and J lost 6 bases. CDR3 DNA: TGTGCCAGCAGTTCATACAGGGGCGGCGAGCAGTACGTC. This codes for CASSSYRGGEQYV.

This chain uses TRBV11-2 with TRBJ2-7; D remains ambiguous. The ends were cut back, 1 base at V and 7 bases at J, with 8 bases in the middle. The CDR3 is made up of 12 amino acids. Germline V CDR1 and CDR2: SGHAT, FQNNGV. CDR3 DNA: TGTGCCAGCAGCTTAGGACGAGCGGAGCAGTACGTC. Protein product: CASSLGRAEQYV.

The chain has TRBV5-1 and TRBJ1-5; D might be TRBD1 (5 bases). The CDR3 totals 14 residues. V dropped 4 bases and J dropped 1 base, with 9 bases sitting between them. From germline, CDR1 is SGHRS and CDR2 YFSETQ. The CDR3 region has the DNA TGCGCCAGCAGCCTAAGACAGAGCAATCAGCCCCAGCATTTT. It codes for CASSLRQSNQPQHF.

The CDR3 nucleotides are TGTGCCACCAGTGATTTGGGGGGGATCGAAGCCAAAAACATTCAGTACTTC. Translated: CATSDLGGIEAKNIQYF. The chain uses TRBV24-1 and TRBJ2-4; the D gene is possibly TRBD2 (6 bases). Germline V gene sequence: CDR1 KGHDR, CDR2 SFDVKD. V was pared by 0 bases and J by 0 bases, with 11 bases between. The length of the CDR3 is 17 residues.

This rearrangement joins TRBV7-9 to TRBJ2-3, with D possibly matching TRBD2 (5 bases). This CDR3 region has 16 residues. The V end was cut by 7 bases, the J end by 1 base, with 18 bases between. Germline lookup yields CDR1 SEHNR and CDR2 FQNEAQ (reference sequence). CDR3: CASISWSDSRTDTQYF. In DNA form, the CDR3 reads TGTGCCAGCATCTCGTGGTCGGACTCCCGCACAGATACGCAGTATTTT.

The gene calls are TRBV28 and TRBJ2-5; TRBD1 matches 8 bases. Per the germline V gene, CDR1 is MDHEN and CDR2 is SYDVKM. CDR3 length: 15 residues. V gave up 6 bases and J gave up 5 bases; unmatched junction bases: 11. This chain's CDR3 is CASSPDRVRGETQYF. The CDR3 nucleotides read TGTGCCAGCAGCCCGGACAGGGTACGCGGGGAGACCCAGTACTTC. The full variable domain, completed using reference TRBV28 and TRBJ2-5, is DVKVTQSSRYLVKRTGEKVFLECVQDMDHENMFWYRQDPGLGLRLIYFSYDVKMKEKGDIPEGYSVSREKKERFSLILESASTNQTSMYLCASSPDRVRGETQYFGPGTRLLVL.

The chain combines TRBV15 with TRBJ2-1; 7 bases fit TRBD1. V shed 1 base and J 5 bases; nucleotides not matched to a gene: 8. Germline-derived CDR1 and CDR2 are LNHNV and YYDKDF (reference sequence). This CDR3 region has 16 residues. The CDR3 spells CATSRVRGLADNEQFF. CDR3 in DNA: TGTGCCACCAGCAGAGTAAGGGGGCTGGCCGACAATGAGCAGTTCTTC.

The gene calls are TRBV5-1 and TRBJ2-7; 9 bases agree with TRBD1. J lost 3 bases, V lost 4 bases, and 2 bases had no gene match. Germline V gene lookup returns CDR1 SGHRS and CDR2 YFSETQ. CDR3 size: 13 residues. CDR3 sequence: CASSRDRDYEQYF. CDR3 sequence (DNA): TGCGCCAGCAGCCGGGACAGGGACTACGAGCAGTACTTC.

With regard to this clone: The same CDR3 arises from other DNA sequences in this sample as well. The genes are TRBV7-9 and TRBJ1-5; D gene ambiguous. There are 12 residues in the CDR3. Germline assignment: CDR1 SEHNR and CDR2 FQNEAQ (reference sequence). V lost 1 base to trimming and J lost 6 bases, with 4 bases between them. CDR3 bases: TGTGCCAGCAGCTTAGATCGTCAGCCCCAGCATTTT. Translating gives CASSLDRQPQHF.

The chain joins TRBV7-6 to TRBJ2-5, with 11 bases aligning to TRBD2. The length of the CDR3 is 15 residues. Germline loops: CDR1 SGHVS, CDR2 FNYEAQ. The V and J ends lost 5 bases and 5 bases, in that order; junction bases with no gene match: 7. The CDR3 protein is CASSRNSGGAETQYF. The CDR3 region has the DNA TGTGCCAGCAGCCGGAATAGCGGGGGGGCGGAGACCCAGTACTTC.

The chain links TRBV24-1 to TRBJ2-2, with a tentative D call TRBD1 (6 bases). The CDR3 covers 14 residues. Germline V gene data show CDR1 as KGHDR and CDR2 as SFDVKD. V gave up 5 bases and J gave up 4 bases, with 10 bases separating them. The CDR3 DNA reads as TGTGCCACCAGTGGGGACACCAGCACCGGGGAGCTGTTTTTT. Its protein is CATSGDTSTGELFF.

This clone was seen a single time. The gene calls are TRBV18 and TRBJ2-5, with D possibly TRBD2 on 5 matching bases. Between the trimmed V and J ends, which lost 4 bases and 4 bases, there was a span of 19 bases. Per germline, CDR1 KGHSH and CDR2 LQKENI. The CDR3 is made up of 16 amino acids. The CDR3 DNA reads TGTGCCAGCTCACTCTCAAGCAGAGGGAATCGAGAGACCCAGTACTTC. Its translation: CASSLSSRGNRETQYF.